This section outlines one T cell receptor beta chain sequence together with its context. No antigen is known for it. Scientists amplified the TCR beta CDR3 regions from RNA transcripts. First-round RT-PCR relied on HTBI primers, and a second-round multiplex PCR came next. TCRdb re-called the multiplex PCR reads with MiXCR, one entry per CDR3 protein. The data show 150,000 to 200,000 distinct CDR3 sequences, with around 40% seen just once and 8% to 10% held by the top ten. This sample was included in a study of Graves' ophthalmopathy and Graves' hyperthyroidism. Study outcomes and limitations: The model flagged ophthalmopathy progression at 70% to 71% sensitivity and around 77% specificity. Blood was where most expanded thyroid clonotypes above 0.001 frequency also turned up. Stable hyperthyroidism and ophthalmopathy were told apart by a 13-signature model, which achieved 87.88% sensitivity and roughly 80% specificity.

Germline CDR1 and CDR2: LNHDA and SQIVND (reference sequence). Trimming pared 7 bases from V and 8 bases from J, leaving 17 bases between. This CDR3 is 13 amino acids long. PBMCs stemmed from over 8.5 ml of fresh peripheral blood. This chain links TRBV19 with TRBJ1-2; D gene uncertain. Sequencing input: peripheral blood. This receptor was identified in a man aged 30-40 years with Graves' ophthalmopathy. The CDR3 sequence: CASTPSEVYGYTF. CDR3 DNA: TGTGCCAGTACCCCCTCGGAGGTTTACGGCTACACCTTC.